These 7 T cell receptor beta chains were sequenced from one sample in a study of CD8 T cells in Susac syndrome. The authors reverse transcribed about 0.5 to 1 ug RNA with random hexamers. One entry per CDR3 protein, called by TCRdb with MiXCR from the immunoSEQ multiplex PCR reads. The repertoire has some 130,000 distinct CDR3 sequences, 90% to 95% of them found once; the top ten carry approximately 0.12%. The sequenced sample consisted of CD4+ T cells from PBMCs. The receptors derive from a human donor in good health.

V and J are TRBV6-5 and TRBJ2-7; a weak D match, TRBD1 (6 bases). The germline V gene has CDR1 MNHEY and CDR2 SVGAGI. Trimming left V 5 bases short and J 3 bases short, with 14 bases between. The CDR3 contains 14 residues. The CDR3 is CASSNTGNHYEQYF. The DNA of the CDR3 is TGTGCCAGCAGTAATACAGGGAACCACTACGAGCAGTACTTC.

V usage is TRBV7-8 and J usage is TRBJ2-7; D is uncertain. The germline V and J ends were trimmed by 0 bases and 1 base, with 13 bases remaining between them. CDR1 and CDR2 (germline): SGHVS, FQNEAQ. The CDR3 loop spans 16 amino acids. The CDR3 loop is CASSLASSGWSYEQYF. The CDR3 DNA is TGTGCCAGCAGCTTAGCGAGTTCAGGCTGGTCCTACGAGCAGTACTTC.

The V gene is TRBV3-1, the J gene TRBJ2-7; 10 positions agree with TRBD2. With 2 bases clipped from V and 3 bases from J, the junction kept 10 bases outside the gene matches. The CDR3 extends over 17 amino acids. The germline V gene encodes CDR1 LGHDT and CDR2 YNNKEL (reference sequence). The CDR3 loop reads CASSQSLAGVGGYEQYF. The CDR3, as DNA: TGTGCCAGCAGCCAATCCCTAGCGGGAGTTGGGGGCTACGAGCAGTACTTC.

The J gene is TRBJ1-1, the V gene TRBV18; D uncertain. The CDR3 has 12 amino acids. V lost 1 base and J 1 base, leaving 1 base between the germline ends. Germline CDR1 is KGHSH and CDR2 is LQKENI. CDR3 coding DNA: TGTGCCAGCTCACCACAGAACACTGAAGCTTTCTTT. Its protein product is CASSPQNTEAFF.

The rearrangement joins TRBV10-3 to TRBJ2-7; 12 bases fit TRBD1. V lost 5 bases to trimming and J lost 2 bases; unmatched junction nucleotides: 4. This CDR3 is 15 amino acids long. Germline V CDR1 and CDR2: ENHRY, SYGVKD. DNA of the CDR3: TGTGCCATCAGTTTGGGGACAGGGGGCACCTACGAGCAGTACTTC. This codes for CAISLGTGGTYEQYF.

The chain employs TRBV7-8 and TRBJ1-1; D remains ambiguous. Germline V gene sequence: CDR1 SGHVS, CDR2 FQNEAQ. CDR3 size: 11 residues. V dropped 1 base and J dropped 10 bases, with 7 bases sitting between them. The DNA of the CDR3 is TGTGCCAGCAGCTTAGGGTTAGGAGCTTTCTTT. Translated, it gives CASSLGLGAFF.

The genes are TRBV4-2 and TRBJ2-5, with TRBD2 identical over 8 bases. J was trimmed by 1 base and V by 0 bases; bases with no gene match: 4. The CDR3 runs to 16 residues. In germline, CDR1 is LGHNA, CDR2 YNFKEQ. CDR3 DNA sequence: TGTGCCAGCAGCCAAGAGCGGGGGGACCCCCAAGAGACCCAGTACTTC. This sequence encodes CASSQERGDPQETQYF.